Listed here are 12 T cell receptor beta chains from one sample, sequenced in a study of blood T cell repertoires in COVID-19. Libraries were prepared by immunoSEQ multiplex PCR; TCRdb keeps only in-frame clonotypes and omits some of them. The profile shows 300,000 or so clones, just under 90% of them singletons. Specimen: peripheral blood. These receptors were taken from a woman in her thirties or forties with acute or convalescent COVID-19.

The chain carries TRBV3-1 (or the pseudogene TRBV3-2) and TRBJ2-3; D call uncertain. Germline V gene lookup returns CDR1 LGHDT and CDR2 YNNKEL (reference sequence). The CDR3 consists of 12 residues. V dropped 1 base and J dropped 8 bases, with 7 bases sitting between them. The CDR3 nucleotides read TGTGCCAGCAGCCAAGCAACAAGTACGCAGTATTTT. This codes for CASSQATSTQYF.

The chain uses TRBV10-1 and TRBJ1-2, with D unresolved. CDR3 length: 12 amino acids. Germline assignment: CDR1 WNHNN and CDR2 SYGVQD (reference sequence). V lost 5 bases to trimming and J lost 1 base, with 5 bases between them. CDR3 protein: CASSPGNYGYTF. Written as DNA, the CDR3 is TGCGCCAGCAGTCCCGGTAACTATGGCTACACCTTC.

This sequence joins TRBV7-9 and TRBJ1-1; D is unresolved. There are 14 residues in the CDR3. Per the germline V gene, CDR1 is SEHNR and CDR2 is FQNEAQ (reference sequence). Trimming left V 7 bases short and J 8 bases short, with 20 bases between. The CDR3 here is CASIKTSGFVEAFF. The CDR3 bases are TGTGCCAGCATCAAAACTAGTGGGTTCGTGGAAGCTTTCTTT.

The rearrangement joins TRBV5-1 to TRBJ2-3; 7 bases line up with TRBD2. Unmatched junction bases numbered 15, after V lost 4 bases and J lost 4 bases. CDR1 SGHRS and CDR2 YFSETQ come from the germline V gene. This CDR3 contains 17 residues. The DNA for the CDR3 is TGCGCCAGCAGCGGGAGGGGCCTTGGGCCTAGCGCAGATACGCAGTATTTT. Translating gives CASSGRGLGPSADTQYF.

The chain joins TRBV19 to TRBJ1-1; 7 nucleotides agree with TRBD1. After removal of 3 bases from V and 3 bases from J, the junction contained 16 bases not matched to a gene. The CDR3 has 18 residues. Germline V gene data show CDR1 as LNHDA and CDR2 as SQIVND (reference sequence). CDR3 sequence: CASSIFGVRRQGDTEAFF. In DNA form, the CDR3 reads TGTGCCAGTAGTATTTTTGGTGTCCGAAGACAGGGAGACACTGAAGCTTTCTTT. Full variable domain (rest looked up from reference TRBV19 and TRBJ1-1): DGGITQSPKYLFRKEGQNVTLSCEQNLNHDAMYWYRQDPGQGLRLIYYSQIVNDFQKGDIAEGYSVSREKKESFPLTVTSAQKNPTAFYLCASSIFGVRRQGDTEAFFGQGTRLTVV.

This rearrangement joins TRBV20-1 to TRBJ2-7; 7 positions agree with TRBD1. The germline gives CDR1 DFQATT, CDR2 SNEGSKA (reference sequence). The junction had 3 bases not matched to a gene; V was cut back by 5 bases and J by 5 bases. This CDR3 has 11 residues. The chain's CDR3 is CSAQQGNEQYV. The CDR3 bases are TGCAGTGCTCAACAGGGGAACGAGCAGTACGTC.

This clone has just one count. The chain recombines TRBV4-1 with TRBJ1-5, with D hard to call. V was trimmed by 0 bases and J by 12 bases, leaving 12 bases between them. The germline CDR1 and CDR2 sequences are MGHRA and YSYEKL. CDR3 length: 13 amino acids. The CDR3 DNA sequence: TGCGCCAGCAGCCAAGACCTGCTTGCAGACCAGCATTTT. Its protein is CASSQDLLADQHF.

The genes are TRBV9 and TRBJ2-6; a weak D match, TRBD2 (6 bases). The CDR3 contains 16 residues. Germline lookup yields CDR1 SGDLS and CDR2 YYNGEE. V was pared by 3 bases and J by 0 bases, with 10 bases between. CDR3 amino acids: CASSAGGSSGANVLTF. The CDR3 DNA sequence: TGTGCCAGCAGCGCAGGAGGGAGCTCTGGGGCCAACGTCCTGACTTTC.

The rearrangement joins TRBV10-3 to TRBJ1-6; 8 bases match TRBD1. CDR3 length: 14 amino acids. Losses at the gene ends were 0 bases for V and 13 bases for J; bases not matched to a gene: 5. CDR1 and CDR2 (germline): ENHRY, SYGVKD. The CDR3 coding sequence is TGTGCCATCAGTGAGTCGCAGGGGGCAGAGCCCCTCCACTTT. It encodes CAISESQGAEPLHF.

The chain employs TRBV27 and TRBJ2-5, with 12 bases lining up with TRBD2. With V trimmed by 5 bases and J by 5 bases, 6 bases remained unmatched. The CDR3 sequence is 15 residues long. Germline assignment: CDR1 MNHEY and CDR2 SMNVEV (reference sequence). As DNA, the CDR3 is TGTGCCAGCAGTCTAGCGGGGGGGCCGAGGGAGACCCAGTACTTC. Translation gives CASSLAGGPRETQYF.

The chain has TRBV19 and TRBJ1-1; 9 nucleotides agree with TRBD1. V lost 5 bases, J lost 4 bases, and 5 bases stayed unmatched. CDR1 and CDR2 from the germline V gene are LNHDA and SQIVND (reference sequence). The CDR3 runs 14 residues. CDR3 in DNA: TGTGCCAGTAGTTTTTGGGACAGGGCCACTGAAGCTTTCTTT. Translated, it gives CASSFWDRATEAFF. Drawing the rest from reference TRBV19 and TRBJ1-1, the complete variable domain is DGGITQSPKYLFRKEGQNVTLSCEQNLNHDAMYWYRQDPGQGLRLIYYSQIVNDFQKGDIAEGYSVSREKKESFPLTVTSAQKNPTAFYLCASSFWDRATEAFFGQGTRLTVV.

Concerning this clone itself: Other DNA sequences from this sample encode an identical CDR3 as well. This sequence joins TRBV11-2 and TRBJ1-1, with D perhaps matching TRBD1 (6 bases). The CDR3 is 14 residues long. Germline V gives CDR1 SGHAT, CDR2 FQNNGV. The germline V and J ends were trimmed by 5 bases and 2 bases, with 12 bases remaining between them. CDR3 nucleotide sequence: TGTGCCAGCAGCCCCGACAGGTCCAACACTGAAGCTTTCTTT. Translating it yields CASSPDRSNTEAFF.